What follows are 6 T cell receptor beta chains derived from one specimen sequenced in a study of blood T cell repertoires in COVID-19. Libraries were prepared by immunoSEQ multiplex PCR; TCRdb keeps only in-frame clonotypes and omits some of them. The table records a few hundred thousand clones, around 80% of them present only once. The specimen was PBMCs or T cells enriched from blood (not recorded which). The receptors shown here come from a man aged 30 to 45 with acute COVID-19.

CDR3 protein: CASRSLKNIQYF. CDR3 sequence (DNA): TGTGCCAGCAGGTCCCTAAAAAACATTCAGTACTTC. V gene TRBV6-5 combines with J gene TRBJ2-4; unclear D gene. V lost 6 bases and J lost 4, with 7 bases in between. CDR1 is MNHEY and CDR2 is SVGAGI in the germline V gene. The CDR3 consists of 12 residues.

CDR3 region: CATSDPGTENNEQFF. CDR3 DNA: TGTGCCACCAGTGACCCCGGGACAGAAAACAATGAGCAGTTCTTC. The chain links TRBV24-1 to TRBJ2-1, with 7 bases fitting TRBD1. The trim removed 4 bases at V and 5 bases at J, leaving 7 bases unmatched. CDR3 length: 15 amino acids. Germline V CDR1 and CDR2: KGHDR, SFDVKD.

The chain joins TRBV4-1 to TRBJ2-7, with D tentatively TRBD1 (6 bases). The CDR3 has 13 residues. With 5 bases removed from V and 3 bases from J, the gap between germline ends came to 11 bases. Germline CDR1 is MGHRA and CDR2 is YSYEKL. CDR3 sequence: CASSSDSGYEQYV. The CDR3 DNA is TGCGCCAGCAGCTCGGACAGTGGCTACGAGCAGTACGTC.

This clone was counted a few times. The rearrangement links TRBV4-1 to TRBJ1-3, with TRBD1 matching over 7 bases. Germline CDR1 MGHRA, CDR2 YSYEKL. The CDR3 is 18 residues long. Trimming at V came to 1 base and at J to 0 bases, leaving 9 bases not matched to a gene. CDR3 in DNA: TGCGCCAGCAGCCAAGGCGGCAGGGGGAAGTCCTCTGGAAACACCATATATTTT. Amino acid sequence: CASSQGGRGKSSGNTIYF.

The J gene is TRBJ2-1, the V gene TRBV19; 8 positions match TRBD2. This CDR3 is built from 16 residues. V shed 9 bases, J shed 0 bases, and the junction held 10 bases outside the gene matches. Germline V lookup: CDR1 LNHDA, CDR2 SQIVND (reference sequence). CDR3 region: CASTPGGGPSYNEQFF. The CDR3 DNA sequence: TGTGCCAGCACCCCCGGGGGGGGGCCCTCCTACAATGAGCAGTTCTTC.

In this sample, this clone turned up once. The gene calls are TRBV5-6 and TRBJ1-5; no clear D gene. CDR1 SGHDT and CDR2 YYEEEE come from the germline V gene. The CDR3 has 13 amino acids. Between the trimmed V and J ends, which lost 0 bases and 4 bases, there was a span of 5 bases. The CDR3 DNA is TGTGCCAGCAGCTTGGACCAGAATCAGCCCCAGCATTTT. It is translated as CASSLDQNQPQHF.